This TCR beta chain was profiled in a study of control samples from healthy donors and cancer patients. Data came from immunoSEQ multiplex PCR; TCRdb stores just in-frame clones and leaves some out. This sample yields over 100,000 clones, of which 92% are seen a single time; approximately 2% belongs to the top ten. V trimming: 3 bases; J trimming: 5 bases; junction bases outside the gene matches: 1. The germline gives CDR1 KGHDR, CDR2 SFDVKD. CDR3 length: 15 residues. This clonotype originated in a woman aged 45-65 years in good health. The chain carries TRBV24-1 and TRBJ2-1, with 12 bases fitting TRBD2. The sequenced material came from blood. CDR3 nucleotides: TGTGCCACCAGTGATCGGACTAGCGGGAACAATGAGCAGTTCTTC. Amino acids: CATSDRTSGNNEQFF.